The 13 T cell receptor beta chains below all came from one sample that was sequenced in a study of cytomegalovirus exposure and HLA in healthy donors. 60 Vbeta and 13 Jbeta primers were used in PCR. TCRdb's copy holds only in-frame clones and misses some; the assay was immunoSEQ multiplex PCR. The data include some 110,000 clones; the top ten clones carry under 7%. The sample consisted of PBMCs. These receptors were obtained from a man between 35 and 55 years old in good health and CMV-seropositive.

The chain couples TRBV5-8 to TRBJ2-1; D remains ambiguous. Germline CDR1 reads SGHTS; CDR2 reads YDEGEE. V shed 2 bases and J shed 2 bases, with 11 bases lying between them. CDR3 size: 15 residues. This chain's CDR3 is CASSLIIQAYNEQFF. CDR3 coding DNA: TGTGCCAGCAGCTTAATCATCCAGGCCTACAATGAGCAGTTCTTC.

V is TRBV4-2 and J is TRBJ2-7, with 8 nucleotides matching TRBD1. Germline CDR1 is LGHNA and CDR2 is YNFKEQ. The CDR3 has 13 amino acids. V was pared by 1 base and J by 6 bases, with 2 bases of the junction left unmatched. CDR3 nucleotides: TGTGCCAGCAGCCAAGGACAGGGGTTCGAGCAGTACTTC. This codes for CASSQGQGFEQYF.

V gene TRBV2 combines with J gene TRBJ1-4; D is unclear. Germline CDR1 is SNHLY and CDR2 is FYNNEI. The CDR3 sequence is 15 residues long. V gave up 2 bases and J gave up 3 bases, with 10 bases separating them. CDR3 in amino acids: CASSERGPPNEKLFF. CDR3 coding DNA: TGTGCCAGCAGTGAACGAGGGCCGCCTAATGAAAAACTGTTTTTT.

The gene calls are TRBV25-1 and TRBJ2-7; 8 positions match TRBD1. The CDR3 extends over 15 amino acids. Trimming removed 3 bases from V and 3 bases from J; junction bases left unmatched: 7. CDR1 and CDR2 (germline): MGHDK, SYGVNS. CDR3 nucleotide sequence: TGTGCCAGCAGTGACCCAGGGGGCGCAGGCTACGAGCAGTACTTC. It encodes CASSDPGGAGYEQYF.

The chain is built from TRBV27 and TRBJ2-1; the match to TRBD2 covers 9 bases. The CDR3 covers 14 residues. V lost 5 bases, J lost 7 bases, and 6 bases stayed unmatched. Per the germline V gene, CDR1 is MNHEY and CDR2 is SMNVEV (reference sequence). The CDR3, as DNA: TGTGCCAGCAGTCCACTAGCGGGCTTGAATGAGCAGTTCTTC. Translating gives CASSPLAGLNEQFF.

The chain has TRBV11-2 and TRBJ2-7; 13 nucleotides match TRBD2. The V gene's germline CDR1 is SGHAT and CDR2 FQNNGV. V was pared by 2 bases and J by 1 base, with 8 bases of the junction left unmatched. The CDR3 sequence is 18 residues long. CDR3 sequence: CASSLIRTSGSRSYEQYF. The CDR3, as DNA: TGTGCCAGCAGCTTAATCAGGACTAGCGGGAGTAGGTCCTACGAGCAGTACTTC.

The CDR3 region has the DNA TGTGCCAGTAGTATCGGCAGGGGCAATGAGCAGTTCTTC. It encodes CASSIGRGNEQFF. V usage is TRBV19 and J usage is TRBJ2-1; TRBD1 might be the D (6 bases). CDR3 length: 13 residues. The V end lost 3 bases, the J end lost 6 bases, and 9 bases lay between the germline ends. From germline, CDR1 is LNHDA and CDR2 SQIVND (reference sequence).

This chain uses TRBV29-1 with TRBJ2-7; 9 bases are a match to TRBD2. Germline V gene sequence: CDR1 SQVTM, CDR2 ANQGSEA. The CDR3 has 16 amino acids. The trim removed 0 bases at V and 6 bases at J, leaving 12 bases unmatched. The CDR3 protein is CSVEDWTSAGRGEQYF. The CDR3 nucleotides read TGCAGCGTTGAAGACTGGACTAGCGCCGGGAGGGGCGAGCAGTACTTC.

V is TRBV2 and J is TRBJ1-3, with D tentatively TRBD1 (5 bases). CDR3 length: 15 amino acids. CDR1 is SNHLY and CDR2 is FYNNEI in the germline V gene. V gave up 6 bases and J gave up 4 bases, with 16 bases separating them. This CDR3 reads CASRDTAWAGNTIYF. The CDR3, as DNA: TGTGCCAGCAGGGACACCGCTTGGGCAGGAAACACCATATATTTT.

This chain uses TRBV6-5 with TRBJ2-7; TRBD1 agrees at 7 bases. V was pared by 4 bases and J by 3 bases, with 9 bases of the junction left unmatched. CDR1 is MNHEY, CDR2 SVGAGI, per germline. The CDR3 totals 15 residues. The CDR3 nucleotides read TGTGCCAGCAGTTCCACGGGACAGCTTATCTACGAGCAGTACTTC. It is translated as CASSSTGQLIYEQYF.

The chain joins TRBV7-9 to TRBJ2-7; 11 bases agree with TRBD1. The CDR3 covers 15 residues. J gave up 4 bases and V 6 bases, and 8 bases lay outside the gene matches. Germline V lookup: CDR1 SEHNR, CDR2 FQNEAQ (reference sequence). The CDR3 DNA follows: TGTGCCAGCAGTCACCGGGACAGGGGGATTTACGAGCAGTACTTC. Encoded protein: CASSHRDRGIYEQYF.

The chain employs TRBV11-3 and TRBJ2-2; 9 bases are a match to TRBD1. V was pared by 5 bases and J by 12 bases, with 4 bases of the junction left unmatched. The germline V gene encodes CDR1 SGHNT and CDR2 YENEEA. The CDR3 has 12 residues. Here the CDR3 reads CASSQGTGKLFF. The CDR3 DNA reads as TGTGCCAGCAGCCAGGGGACAGGGAAGCTGTTTTTT.

The CDR3 DNA is TGTGCCAGTAGTACAAGGACATTCCAAGAGACCCAGTACTTC. Translation: CASSTRTFQETQYF. The chain links TRBV19 to TRBJ2-5; weak D call: TRBD1 (5 bases). V lost 4 bases and J lost 1, with 10 bases in between. The CDR3 spans 14 residues. The germline V gene has CDR1 LNHDA and CDR2 SQIVND (reference sequence).